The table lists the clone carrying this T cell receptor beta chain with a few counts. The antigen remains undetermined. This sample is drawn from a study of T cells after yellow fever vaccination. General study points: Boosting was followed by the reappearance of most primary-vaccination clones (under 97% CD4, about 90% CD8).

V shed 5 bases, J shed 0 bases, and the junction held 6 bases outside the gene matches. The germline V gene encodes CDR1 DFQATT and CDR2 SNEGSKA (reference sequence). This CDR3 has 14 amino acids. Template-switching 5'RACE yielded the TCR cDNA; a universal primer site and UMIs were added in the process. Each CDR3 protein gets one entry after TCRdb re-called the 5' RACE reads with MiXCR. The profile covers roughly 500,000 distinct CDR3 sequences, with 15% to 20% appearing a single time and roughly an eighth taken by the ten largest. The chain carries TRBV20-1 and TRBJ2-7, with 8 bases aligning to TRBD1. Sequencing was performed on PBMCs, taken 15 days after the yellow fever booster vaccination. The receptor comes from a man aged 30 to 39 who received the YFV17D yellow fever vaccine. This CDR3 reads CSAQFTGGSYEQYF. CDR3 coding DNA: TGCAGTGCTCAGTTCACAGGGGGCTCCTACGAGCAGTACTTC.